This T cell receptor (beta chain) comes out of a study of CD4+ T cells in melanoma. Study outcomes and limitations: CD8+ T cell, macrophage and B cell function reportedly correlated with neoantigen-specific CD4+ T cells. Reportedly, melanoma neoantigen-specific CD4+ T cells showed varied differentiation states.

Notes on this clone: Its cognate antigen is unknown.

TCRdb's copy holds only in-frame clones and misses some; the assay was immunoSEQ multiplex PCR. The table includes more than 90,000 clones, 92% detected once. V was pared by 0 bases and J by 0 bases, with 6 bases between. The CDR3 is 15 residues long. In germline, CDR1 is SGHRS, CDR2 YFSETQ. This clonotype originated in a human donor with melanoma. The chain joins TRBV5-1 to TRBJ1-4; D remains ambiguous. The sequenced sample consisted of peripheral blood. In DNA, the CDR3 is TGCGCCAGCAGCTTGGTGGGTGCAACTAATGAAAAACTGTTTTTT. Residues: CASSLVGATNEKLFF.